Following are 9 T cell receptor beta chains from one sample sequenced in a study of shared clonotypes between healthy human individuals (dated by TCRdb to the early 2020s). The library was obtained by the immunoSEQ multiplex PCR assay. In TCRdb, the immuneACCESS table is reduced to in-frame sequences with V and J assigned. These tables do not hold every clone; where another copy was compared, an unresolved V gene accounts for under half, and the others remain unexplained. Across this sample there are 450,000 to 650,000 clones, with roughly four fifths seen only once. The top ten clonotypes cover 12% of the sample. Sequencing used PBMCs. The receptors here all came from a woman aged 40 to 50 in good health. Some clones in this sample may be carry-over from other donors' samples.

The rearrangement uses TRBV14 and TRBJ2-5; TRBD1 matches 7 bases. The V gene's germline CDR1 is SGHDN and CDR2 FVKESK. The CDR3 consists of 15 residues. After removal of 4 bases from V and 2 bases from J, the junction contained 7 bases not matched to a gene. The CDR3 sequence: CASSLTGVFQETQYF. The DNA for the CDR3 is TGTGCCAGCAGCCTTACAGGGGTATTTCAAGAGACCCAGTACTTC.

This clone occurred once. V usage is TRBV7-7 and J usage is TRBJ2-5; possible D gene TRBD1, 5 bases. Germline V gene sequence: CDR1 SSHAT, CDR2 FNYEAQ (reference sequence). The length of the CDR3 is 13 residues. The V gene lost 3 bases and the J gene lost 3 bases, with 8 bases spanning the gap. CDR3 bases: TGTGCCAGCAGCTTGCGCAGGGAAGAGACCCAGTACTTC. Protein sequence: CASSLRREETQYF.

The chain employs TRBV6-1 and TRBJ1-4; 8 nucleotides match TRBD1. Germline values: CDR1 MNHNS, CDR2 SASEGT. Trimming cost V 1 base and J 7 bases; bases outside gene matches: 14. The length of the CDR3 is 18 residues. CDR3 sequence: CASSEGTGSPRGVEKLFF. The CDR3 bases are TGTGCCAGCAGTGAAGGGACAGGGTCCCCCCGGGGGGTTGAAAAACTGTTTTTT.

About this clone: Within the sample, other DNA sequences also encode this same CDR3. The J gene is TRBJ2-1, the V gene TRBV2; 10 positions agree with TRBD2. The V and J ends lost 4 bases and 6 bases, in that order; junction bases with no gene match: 3. Germline assignment: CDR1 SNHLY and CDR2 FYNNEI. The CDR3 runs to 14 residues. Here the CDR3 reads CASSGLAGVNEQFF. The CDR3, as DNA: TGTGCCAGCAGTGGCCTAGCGGGAGTCAATGAGCAGTTCTTC.

The CDR3 loop reads CASSLGTGSNQPQHF. The CDR3 DNA reads as TGTGCCAGCAGCTTAGGGACAGGGAGCAATCAGCCCCAGCATTTT. The chain has TRBV7-2 and TRBJ1-5, with 8 bases that match TRBD1. The V segment lost 1 base and the J segment 1 base; nucleotides outside the gene matches: 0. The CDR3 runs to 15 residues. The germline CDR1 and CDR2 sequences are SGHTA and FQGNSA. Full variable domain (outside the CDR3, taken from reference TRBV7-2 and TRBJ1-5): GAGVSQSPSNKVTEKGKDVELRCDPISGHTALYWYRQSLGQGLEFLIYFQGNSAPDKSGLPSDRFSAERTGGSVSTLTIQRTQQEDSAVYLCASSLGTGSNQPQHFGDGTRLSIL.

The chain employs TRBV4-2 and TRBJ2-1; maybe TRBD1 (6 bases). Germline V lookup: CDR1 LGHNA, CDR2 YNFKEQ. V dropped 5 bases and J dropped 7 bases, with 9 bases sitting between them. This CDR3 has 12 amino acids. In nucleotides, the CDR3 is TGTGCCAGCAGCTCCACAGGGAATGAGCAGTTCTTC. Its protein product is CASSSTGNEQFF.

For this clone: Other DNA sequences within the sample encode an identical CDR3. The rearrangement uses TRBV15 and TRBJ2-2; 7 bases match TRBD1. Germline V gene lookup returns CDR1 LNHNV and CDR2 YYDKDF (reference sequence). The CDR3 sequence is 16 residues long. Losses at the gene ends were 0 bases for V and 4 bases for J; bases not matched to a gene: 5. The CDR3 DNA follows: TGTGCCACCAGCAGAGATCGGTCAGGGGGCACCGGGGAGCTGTTTTTT. Its protein product is CATSRDRSGGTGELFF. Looking up the rest from reference TRBV15 and TRBJ2-2 gives the full variable domain: DAMVIQNPRYQVTQFGKPVTLSCSQTLNHNVMYWYQQKSSQAPKLLFHYYDKDFNNEADTPDNFQSRRPNTSFCFLDIRSPGLGDTAMYLCATSRDRSGGTGELFFGEGSRLTVL.

The chain uses TRBV18 and TRBJ2-3, with D maybe TRBD1 (6 bases). Looked up from germline, CDR1 is KGHSH and CDR2 is LQKENI. The V and J ends lost 6 bases and 4 bases respectively, with 20 bases between them. The CDR3 is 16 amino acids. The CDR3 coding sequence is TGTGCCAGCTCCGCAAACAGGGCCGGGGTATCAGATACGCAGTATTTT. This codes for CASSANRAGVSDTQYF.

This clone was picked up one time. The chain has TRBV5-1 and TRBJ2-1; 16 nucleotides align to TRBD2. This CDR3 region has 19 residues. Germline CDR1 and CDR2: SGHRS and YFSETQ. V was clipped by 3 bases and J by 1 base; unmatched bases: 7. As DNA, the CDR3 is TGCGCCAGCAGCTCGCCGGGACTAGCGGGAGGGAGGTCCTACAATGAGCAGTTCTTC. It specifies CASSSPGLAGGRSYNEQFF.